These 15 T cell receptor beta chains share one sample of origin, sequenced in a study of cytomegalovirus exposure and HLA in healthy donors. The primer mix had 60 Vbeta and 13 Jbeta primers. Method: immunoSEQ multiplex PCR; TCRdb's copy keeps in-frame clones and lacks some. The sample includes roughly 180,000 clones, more than 80% seen only once; the top ten take around 0.8%. The sequenced sample consisted of PBMCs. These receptor sequences come from a woman between 18 and 30 years old in good health and CMV-seronegative.

The sample holds one count of this clone. The chain links TRBV19 to TRBJ2-2; D may be TRBD2 (7 bases). The germline V gene has CDR1 LNHDA and CDR2 SQIVND (reference sequence). Trimming cost V 7 bases and J 3 bases, with 15 bases left between them. There are 15 residues in the CDR3. The CDR3 spells CASTNGGRDTGELFF. As DNA, the CDR3 is TGTGCCAGTACCAACGGGGGGCGAGACACCGGGGAGCTGTTTTTT.

The genes are TRBV7-9 and TRBJ2-1, with D perhaps matching TRBD2 (6 bases). Germline-derived CDR1 and CDR2 are SEHNR and FQNEAQ (reference sequence). The CDR3 extends over 15 amino acids. V dropped 5 bases and J dropped 6 bases, with 17 bases sitting between them. DNA of the CDR3: TGTGCCAGCAGCAGCCCGGGACTCCTTTCCAATGAGCAGTTCTTC. As protein: CASSSPGLLSNEQFF. The full variable domain, completed using reference TRBV7-9 and TRBJ2-1, is DTGVSQNPRHKITKRGQNVTFRCDPISEHNRLYWYRQTLGQGPEFLTYFQNEAQLEKSRLLSDRFSAERPKGSFSTLEIQRTEQGDSAMYLCASSSPGLLSNEQFFGPGTRLTVL.

The chain combines TRBV9 with TRBJ2-3, with D unclear. Germline V gives CDR1 SGDLS, CDR2 YYNGEE. This CDR3 has 15 amino acids. Trimming took 0 bases from V and 0 from J, leaving 8 bases between them. This CDR3 is CASSVGGASTDTQYF. The CDR3, as DNA: TGTGCCAGCAGCGTAGGCGGTGCTAGCACAGATACGCAGTATTTT.

The chain combines TRBV2 with TRBJ1-5; no clear D. Germline loops: CDR1 SNHLY, CDR2 FYNNEI. The CDR3 is 13 amino acids. V lost 7 bases to trimming and J lost 1 base, with 8 bases between them. The CDR3 region has the DNA TGTGCCAGCAAGGAGGGCAGCAATCAGCCCCAGCATTTT. It codes for CASKEGSNQPQHF.

J is TRBJ1-4 and V is TRBV25-1, with TRBD1 as a possible D gene (6 bases). The ends were cut back, 5 bases at V and 6 bases at J, with 16 bases in the middle. The CDR3 length is 15 residues. Germline V gene data show CDR1 as MGHDK and CDR2 as SYGVNS. The CDR3 DNA sequence: TGTGCCAGCAGTCCCCGACAGGTGGGGTATGAAAAACTGTTTTTT. The encoded protein is CASSPRQVGYEKLFF.

With regard to this clone: The sample contains more than one DNA sequence encoding this CDR3. The CDR3 spells CASSLGREQDTQYF. DNA for the CDR3: TGCGCCAGCAGCTTGGGTCGGGAGCAAGATACGCAGTATTTT. The chain couples TRBV5-1 to TRBJ2-3; TRBD2 is a possible D gene (6 bases). Germline assignment: CDR1 SGHRS and CDR2 YFSETQ. V lost 0 bases to trimming and J lost 5 bases, with 10 bases between them. CDR3 length: 14 amino acids.

This chain joins TRBV11-2 and TRBJ2-3, with 7 bases identical to TRBD2. CDR1 SGHAT and CDR2 FQNNGV come from the germline V gene. The CDR3 is made up of 14 amino acids. After removal of 2 bases from V and 2 bases from J, the junction contained 1 base not matched to a gene. The CDR3 sequence: CASSLLADTDTQYF. In DNA form, the CDR3 reads TGTGCCAGCAGCTTACTAGCGGACACAGATACGCAGTATTTT.

The chain recombines TRBV5-1 with TRBJ1-2; D is ambiguous. Germline CDR1 and CDR2: SGHRS and YFSETQ. The CDR3 has 13 amino acids. Trimming removed 0 bases from V and 4 bases from J, with 7 bases in between. The CDR3 bases are TGCGCCAGCAGCTTGGAACAGACCTATGGCTACACCTTC. It yields the protein CASSLEQTYGYTF.

The rearrangement uses TRBV5-1 and TRBJ2-6; 7 nucleotides align to TRBD1. This CDR3 contains 20 residues. Germline CDR1 reads SGHRS; CDR2 reads YFSETQ. CDR3 loop: CVSRATSTGTESSGANVLTF. In DNA form, the CDR3 reads TGCGTCTCACGGGCAACTTCGACAGGGACGGAGAGCTCTGGGGCCAACGTCCTGACTTTC.

This clone has only a few counts. V is TRBV7-8 and J is TRBJ2-5; D is perhaps TRBD2 (5 bases). The length of the CDR3 is 14 residues. CDR1 is SGHVS, CDR2 FQNEAQ, per germline. V dropped 9 bases and J dropped 5 bases, with 19 bases sitting between them. In DNA form, the CDR3 reads TGTGCCAGTGCTAGGGCCGGGGTTTGGGAGACCCAGTACTTC. It codes for CASARAGVWETQYF.

V and J are TRBV11-2 and TRBJ1-2; D is unresolved. Germline V gene lookup returns CDR1 SGHAT and CDR2 FQNNGV. This CDR3 contains 15 residues. The V end lost 3 bases, the J end lost 6 bases, and 17 bases lay between the germline ends. The CDR3 spells CASSFFEAELDGYTF. The DNA for the CDR3 is TGTGCCAGCAGCTTCTTCGAGGCAGAGCTCGATGGCTACACCTTC.

This chain joins TRBV19 and TRBJ2-7; TRBD1 might be the D (5 bases). There are 13 residues in the CDR3. Per the germline V gene, CDR1 is LNHDA and CDR2 is SQIVND (reference sequence). Between the trimmed V and J ends, which lost 3 bases and 1 base, there was a span of 7 bases. The CDR3 sequence is CASSIKGSYEQYF. The CDR3 bases are TGTGCCAGTAGTATTAAGGGGTCCTACGAGCAGTACTTC. Filled out from reference TRBV19 and TRBJ2-7, the complete variable domain reads DGGITQSPKYLFRKEGQNVTLSCEQNLNHDAMYWYRQDPGQGLRLIYYSQIVNDFQKGDIAEGYSVSREKKESFPLTVTSAQKNPTAFYLCASSIKGSYEQYFGPGTRLTVT.

As to this clone: One end of the junction varies from germline; a read error may be responsible. The chain employs TRBV7-7 and TRBJ1-2, with D perhaps matching TRBD1 (5 bases). CDR3 length: 19 amino acids. The germline V gene encodes CDR1 SSHAT and CDR2 FNYEAQ (reference sequence). The CDR3 sequence: CASRHLGSVGGKLNSITLF. The CDR3 DNA reads as TGTGCTAGCAGACATTTGGGTTCGGTTGGGGGGAAGCTTAATTCTATCACCCTCTTC.

The chain combines TRBV9 with TRBJ2-3; 8 bases align to TRBD2. V trimming: 3 bases; J trimming: 0 bases; junction bases outside the gene matches: 12. The CDR3 runs 18 residues. Germline V lookup: CDR1 SGDLS, CDR2 YYNGEE. CDR3 sequence (DNA): TGTGCCAGCAGCGAGGCCCCCTGGCGGGAGGCTAGCACAGATACGCAGTATTTT. Its translation: CASSEAPWREASTDTQYF.

V usage is TRBV6-6 and J usage is TRBJ1-6, with a possible D match to TRBD1 (5 bases). Deletions cut 7 bases from V and 7 bases from J, with 20 bases between. The CDR3 is made up of 16 amino acids. CDR1 is MNHNY and CDR2 is SVGAGI in the germline V gene (reference sequence). The CDR3 bases are TGTGCCAGCACCCCAGGGTCATACCTCCCAAATTCACCCCTCCACTTT. This encodes CASTPGSYLPNSPLHF.